This T cell receptor (beta chain) came from a study of cytomegalovirus exposure and HLA in healthy donors. Whole-study findings and limits: When a later analysis compared HLA-associated TCR beta chains with equally common others, the HLA-associated chains turned out to be more clonally expanded and to have lower generation probabilities. Reportedly, diagnosis of cytomegalovirus status by the classifier showed high specificity and sensitivity.

Germline CDR1 is MNHEY and CDR2 is SVGAGI. The CDR3 spans 15 residues. V lost 6 bases and J lost 10; bases outside the gene matches: 9. Donors counted as nominally healthy when sampled, yet unrecorded immune exposures were likely. The PCR employed 60 Vbeta primers together with 13 Jbeta primers. The assay was immunoSEQ multiplex PCR, and TCRdb's table has in-frame clones only and misses some. The sample contains 120,000 to 150,000 clones, approximately 71% of which appear only once. As to this clone: The target antigen is unknown.

This receptor was taken from a woman aged 45-65 years in good health and CMV-seronegative. The chain employs TRBV6-5 and TRBJ2-1; TRBD2 matches at 13 bases. The sample comprised PBMCs. CDR3 protein: CASRKPGLAGWEQFF. CDR3 nucleotide sequence: TGTGCCAGCAGGAAACCGGGACTAGCGGGGTGGGAGCAGTTCTTC.